This T cell receptor (beta chain) was recorded in a study of blood T cell repertoires in COVID-19. About the research overall: The cDNA or gDNA used as material had been derived from T cells, B-cell-depleted T cells, or PBMCs.

The protocol was immunoSEQ multiplex PCR, while the TCRdb copy is restricted to in-frame clones and leaves out a portion. Of 70,000 or so clones in the sample, more than 70% were seen once. Germline V lookup: CDR1 LNHNV, CDR2 YYDKDF (reference sequence). V lost 2 bases, J lost 8 bases, and 18 bases lay in between. The CDR3 covers 15 residues. Sequenced material: peripheral blood. J is TRBJ1-2 and V is TRBV15; the D gene is possibly TRBD1 (5 bases). The TCR was taken from a human donor in a cohort sampled during active COVID-19. CDR3: CATSRPPPVRGGYTF. In DNA form, the CDR3 reads TGTGCCACCAGCAGACCGCCTCCCGTAAGGGGCGGCTACACCTTC.